One sample yielded the 14 T cell receptor beta chains listed below, sequenced in a study of blood T cell repertoires in COVID-19. Using immunoSEQ multiplex PCR, the repertoire was profiled, and TCRdb retains in-frame clones only, with some absent. Found here are approximately 130,000 clones, around 77% of them singletons; the top ten hold 10% to 11%. Sequencing was carried out using peripheral blood. The receptors originated from a human donor in a cohort sampled during active COVID-19.

In its sample, this clone was seen once. The genes are TRBV4-1 and TRBJ2-7, with TRBD1 matching 10 bases. From germline, CDR1 is MGHRA and CDR2 YSYEKL. This CDR3 has 14 amino acids. V shed 5 bases and J 3 bases; nucleotides not matched to a gene: 4. This CDR3 reads CASSYGQGDYEQYF. The CDR3, as DNA: TGCGCCAGCAGCTACGGACAGGGGGACTACGAGCAGTACTTC.

The CDR3 spells CASSLDRGRDTQYF. The CDR3 coding sequence is TGTGCCAGCAGTTTGGACAGGGGAAGAGATACGCAGTATTTT. V and J are TRBV2 and TRBJ2-3, with 9 bases identical to TRBD1. The germline V gene has CDR1 SNHLY and CDR2 FYNNEI. Unmatched junction bases numbered 5, after V lost 5 bases and J lost 5 bases. The CDR3 runs 14 residues.

The chain has TRBV11-2 and TRBJ2-3; D remains ambiguous. This CDR3 contains 14 residues. The germline V gene encodes CDR1 SGHAT and CDR2 FQNNGV. V was cut by 4 bases and J by 0 bases, with 8 bases left in between. The CDR3 spells CASSSLVSTDTQYF. The CDR3 bases are TGTGCCAGCAGCTCATTAGTGAGCACAGATACGCAGTATTTT.

The chain carries TRBV6-5 and TRBJ1-3, with D perhaps TRBD1 (6 bases). The V and J ends lost 2 bases and 2 bases respectively, with 7 bases between them. Germline-derived CDR1 and CDR2 are MNHEY and SVGAGI. CDR3 length equals 14 residues. CDR3 sequence (DNA): TGTGCCAGCAGTTACGAGGGGGCTGGAAACACCATATATTTT. The encoded protein is CASSYEGAGNTIYF.

The V and J genes are TRBV11-3 and TRBJ2-7, with 9 bases fitting TRBD1. The V gene's germline CDR1 is SGHNT and CDR2 YENEEA. V was pared by 1 base and J by 2 bases, with 0 bases of the junction left unmatched. CDR3 length: 14 amino acids. The CDR3 coding sequence is TGTGCCAGCAGCTTAGGGACAGGGGCCTACGAGCAGTACTTC. This codes for CASSLGTGAYEQYF.

This clone was seen a few times. J is TRBJ1-2 and V is TRBV5-1, with 7 nucleotides matching TRBD1. This CDR3 region has 15 residues. The V gene's germline CDR1 is SGHRS and CDR2 YFSETQ. J was trimmed by 0 bases and V by 3 bases; bases with no gene match: 5. In DNA form, the CDR3 reads TGCGCCAGCAGCTCAAGACAGGGCTCTAACTATGGCTACACCTTC. It is translated as CASSSRQGSNYGYTF.

The V gene is TRBV19, the J gene TRBJ1-2, with TRBD1 as a possible D gene (6 bases). The germline V gene has CDR1 LNHDA and CDR2 SQIVND (reference sequence). V lost 3 bases, J lost 4 bases, and 15 bases lay in between. The CDR3 loop spans 15 amino acids. CDR3 nucleotide sequence: TGTGCCAGTAGTATGGGGTCGGGGGGCGCCTATGGCTACACCTTC. Translating it yields CASSMGSGGAYGYTF.

The CDR3 reads CASSPDRSLGSYNEQFF. The CDR3 region has the DNA TGTGCCAGCAGCCCGGACAGGTCCCTGGGCTCCTACAATGAGCAGTTCTTC. The chain employs TRBV5-5 and TRBJ2-1, with TRBD1 matching 7 bases. Germline lookup yields CDR1 SGHKS and CDR2 YYEKEE (reference sequence). V lost 4 bases to trimming and J lost 0 bases; unmatched junction nucleotides: 10. The CDR3 is 17 amino acids.

CDR3 in amino acids: CAWSVVGASTDTQYF. CDR3 nucleotides: TGTGCCTGGAGTGTGGTGGGGGCCTCCACAGATACGCAGTATTTT. V gene TRBV30 combines with J gene TRBJ2-3; the D gene is possibly TRBD1 (6 bases). Per germline, CDR1 GTSNPN and CDR2 SVGIG (reference sequence). Deletions cut 0 bases from V and 2 bases from J, with 12 bases between. This CDR3 region has 15 residues.

V is TRBV5-4 and J is TRBJ1-2; 7 bases line up with TRBD1. The CDR3 runs 16 residues. The V segment lost 3 bases and the J segment 4 bases; nucleotides outside the gene matches: 12. The germline gives CDR1 SGHNT, CDR2 YYREEE (reference sequence). The CDR3 nucleotides are TGTGCCAGCAGCTCGGCCACAGGGGTTTTTGGCTATGGCTACACCTTC. It yields the protein CASSSATGVFGYGYTF. Combining the CDR3 with reference TRBV5-4 and TRBJ1-2 gives the whole variable domain ETGVTQSPTHLIKTRGQQVTLRCSSQSGHNTVSWYQQALGQGPQFIFQYYREEENGRGNFPPRFSGLQFPNYSSELNVNALELDDSALYLCASSSATGVFGYGYTFGSGTRLTVV.

The gene calls are TRBV2 and TRBJ1-2; 7 nucleotides line up with TRBD1. After removal of 6 bases from V and 1 base from J, the junction contained 8 bases not matched to a gene. CDR1 is SNHLY and CDR2 is FYNNEI in the germline V gene. The CDR3 length is 15 residues. CDR3 DNA sequence: TGTGCCAGCAGGATGAGGACAGGCGTTAACTATGGCTACACCTTC. Amino acids: CASRMRTGVNYGYTF.

The DNA for the CDR3 is TGTGCCAGCAGTGATATCAGGGGAGCGAGTTCACCCCTCCACTTT. This codes for CASSDIRGASSPLHF. The chain recombines TRBV28 with TRBJ1-6; maybe TRBD1 (6 bases). V shed 5 bases and J shed 9 bases, with 17 bases lying between them. There are 15 residues in the CDR3. Per germline, CDR1 MDHEN and CDR2 SYDVKM. Full variable domain (missing parts from reference TRBV28 and TRBJ1-6): DVKVTQSSRYLVKRTGEKVFLECVQDMDHENMFWYRQDPGLGLRLIYFSYDVKMKEKGDIPEGYSVSREKKERFSLILESASTNQTSMYLCASSDIRGASSPLHFGNGTRLTVT.

The rearrangement links TRBV9 to TRBJ1-6; D remains unclear. The V and J ends lost 4 bases and 8 bases respectively, with 22 bases between them. The germline V gene encodes CDR1 SGDLS and CDR2 YYNGEE. The CDR3 has 17 residues. The CDR3 region has the DNA TGTGCCAGCAGCCCGCGTATTGGTTTGTGGGCTGATTCACCCCTCCACTTT. Protein: CASSPRIGLWADSPLHF.

The chain links TRBV5-1 to TRBJ2-1; TRBD1 matches at 12 bases. The CDR3 has 17 residues. V gave up 4 bases and J gave up 4 bases; unmatched junction bases: 9. The germline V gene encodes CDR1 SGHRS and CDR2 YFSETQ. This CDR3 reads CASSNHGTGGGYNEQFF. The CDR3 nucleotides are TGCGCCAGCAGCAATCATGGGACAGGGGGCGGATACAATGAGCAGTTCTTC.